The 15 T cell receptor beta chains below come from one sample, sequenced in a study of CD8 T cells in ankylosing spondylitis. MiXCR, run by TCRdb on the 5' RACE reads, gives a single entry per CDR3 protein. The top ten hold 6.8% of the sample, which has around 230,000 distinct CDR3 sequences, around 7.8% seen once. Sequences were obtained from blood, either unsorted or a sorted T cell fraction (not recorded which). The receptors were sampled from a male donor with ankylosing spondylitis or in good health (not recorded which).

This clonotype was seen ten or more times. The chain combines TRBV5-1 with TRBJ2-2, with 10 bases matching TRBD2. There are 13 residues in the CDR3. Germline V CDR1 and CDR2: SGHRS, YFSETQ. V was clipped by 4 bases and J by 12 bases; unmatched bases: 6. The CDR3 bases are TGCGCCAGCAGCCTCGAGCGGGAGGGCAAGCTGTTTTTT. Translated: CASSLEREGKLFF.

This clonotype was found many times. V and J are TRBV7-2 and TRBJ1-2; possibly TRBD1 for D (5 bases). The V end was cut by 3 bases, the J end by 4 bases, with 12 bases between. Per germline, CDR1 SGHTA and CDR2 FQGNSA. This CDR3 has 14 residues. The CDR3 spells CASSFSDRSYGYTF. The CDR3 coding sequence is TGTGCCAGCAGCTTCTCAGACAGAAGCTATGGCTACACCTTC.

This clonotype was picked up many times. The chain is built from TRBV20-1 and TRBJ2-1; 7 bases agree with TRBD1. Unmatched junction bases numbered 10, after V lost 5 bases and J lost 6 bases. The germline V gene has CDR1 DFQATT and CDR2 SNEGSKA (reference sequence). The CDR3 contains 14 residues. As DNA, the CDR3 is TGCAGTGCTCCACGACAGGGTAGGGTCAATGAGCAGTTCTTC. Protein sequence: CSAPRQGRVNEQFF.

This clonotype has just a few counts. The rearrangement joins TRBV18 to TRBJ2-3; 8 positions agree with TRBD1. After removal of 0 bases from V and 2 bases from J, the junction contained 4 bases not matched to a gene. Germline CDR1 KGHSH, CDR2 LQKENI. This CDR3 is 16 amino acids long. In DNA form, the CDR3 reads TGTGCCAGCTCACCACCGAGGGGACAGGACACAGATACGCAGTATTTT. Amino acid sequence: CASSPPRGQDTDTQYF.

This rearrangement joins TRBV19 to TRBJ2-1; TRBD1 agrees at 9 bases. Germline V gives CDR1 LNHDA, CDR2 SQIVND (reference sequence). The V segment lost 3 bases and the J segment 7 bases; nucleotides outside the gene matches: 7. CDR3 length: 15 residues. The CDR3 spells CASSMRDRVRNEQFF. CDR3 DNA sequence: TGTGCCAGTAGTATGAGGGACAGGGTCCGGAATGAGCAGTTCTTC. Filled out from reference TRBV19 and TRBJ2-1, the complete variable domain reads DGGITQSPKYLFRKEGQNVTLSCEQNLNHDAMYWYRQDPGQGLRLIYYSQIVNDFQKGDIAEGYSVSREKKESFPLTVTSAQKNPTAFYLCASSMRDRVRNEQFFGPGTRLTVL.

A single count supports this clonotype. The chain carries TRBV7-4 and TRBJ1-3, with a weak D call TRBD1 (6 bases). Germline assignment: CDR1 SGHVT and CDR2 SQSDAQ. The germline V and J ends were trimmed by 9 bases and 8 bases, with 17 bases remaining between them. The CDR3 consists of 13 residues. The CDR3 is CARLHHRVYTIYF. CDR3 coding DNA: TGTGCCAGACTACATCACAGGGTTTACACCATATATTTT. Full variable domain (remainder filled in from reference TRBV7-4 and TRBJ1-3): GAGVSQSPRYKVAKRGRDVALRCDSISGHVTLYWYRQTLGQGSEVLTYSQSDAQRDKSGRPSGRFSAERPERSVSTLKIQRTEQGDSAVYLCARLHHRVYTIYFGEGSWLTVV.

The chain combines TRBV20-1 with TRBJ2-3, with 12 positions matching TRBD2. Germline CDR1 reads DFQATT; CDR2 reads SNEGSKA (reference sequence). The CDR3 sequence is 14 residues long. Trimming removed 5 bases from V and 1 base from J; junction bases left unmatched: 1. The CDR3 sequence is CSARTSGGTDTQYF. The DNA for the CDR3 is TGCAGTGCTCGGACTAGCGGGGGCACAGATACGCAGTATTTT.

This clonotype was detected ten times or more. The CDR3 loop is CASSSSGGNNEQFF. The CDR3 region has the DNA TGTGCCAGCAGCTCTAGCGGGGGTAACAATGAGCAGTTCTTC. This rearrangement joins TRBV7-2 to TRBJ2-1, with 10 bases matching TRBD2. Germline-derived CDR1 and CDR2 are SGHTA and FQGNSA. This CDR3 has 14 amino acids. The junction had 2 bases not matched to a gene; V was cut back by 4 bases and J by 5 bases. The whole variable domain, filled in from reference TRBV7-2 and TRBJ2-1, reads GAGVSQSPSNKVTEKGKDVELRCDPISGHTALYWYRQSLGQGLEFLIYFQGNSAPDKSGLPSDRFSAERTGGSVSTLTIQRTQQEDSAVYLCASSSSGGNNEQFFGPGTRLTVL.

Many counts were recorded for this clonotype. The gene calls are TRBV6-1 and TRBJ2-1, with 7 positions matching TRBD1. The junction had 7 bases not matched to a gene; V was cut back by 6 bases and J by 8 bases. The CDR3 covers 13 residues. The germline CDR1 and CDR2 sequences are MNHNS and SASEGT. The CDR3 bases are TGTGCCAGCAGGTCACAGGGGATGGATGAGCAGTTCTTC. It codes for CASRSQGMDEQFF.

This clonotype was seen at least ten times. This rearrangement joins TRBV5-1 to TRBJ2-1, with TRBD2 identical over 7 bases. CDR1 SGHRS and CDR2 YFSETQ come from the germline V gene. The J segment lost 4 bases and the V segment lost 2 bases, leaving 6 bases of the junction unmatched. This CDR3 is 15 amino acids long. In DNA, the CDR3 is TGCGCCAGCAGCTTATCGGGGGGAGCGTACAATGAGCAGTTCTTC. It specifies CASSLSGGAYNEQFF.

The rearrangement links TRBV4-2 to TRBJ2-5, with TRBD2 as a possible D gene (5 bases). The germline V gene has CDR1 LGHNA and CDR2 YNFKEQ. V lost 0 bases and J lost 7, with 9 bases in between. This CDR3 contains 13 residues. In DNA form, the CDR3 reads TGTGCCAGCAGCCAAGATGGCCGGGGGACCCAGTACTTC. It encodes CASSQDGRGTQYF.

This chain links TRBV2 with TRBJ2-1; 7 bases line up with TRBD2. After removal of 5 bases from V and 9 bases from J, the junction contained 7 bases not matched to a gene. Germline V lookup: CDR1 SNHLY, CDR2 FYNNEI. The CDR3 loop spans 13 amino acids. CDR3 sequence reads: CASSWREFSEQFF. The CDR3 DNA follows: TGTGCCAGCAGTTGGCGGGAGTTCAGTGAGCAGTTCTTC.

This clonotype was observed many times. The chain links TRBV12-3 or TRBV12-4 to TRBJ2-1, with a possible D match to TRBD1 (5 bases). The CDR3 is made up of 16 amino acids. Trimming removed 0 bases from V and 10 bases from J, with 19 bases in between. The CDR3 sequence is CASSLAGQGPSREQFF. The CDR3 DNA reads as TGTGCCAGCAGTTTAGCAGGGCAGGGTCCCTCCAGGGAGCAGTTCTTC.

This sequence joins TRBV13 and TRBJ2-7; D possibly corresponds to TRBD2 (6 bases). Germline V gives CDR1 PRHDT, CDR2 FYEKMQ (reference sequence). The germline V and J ends were trimmed by 2 bases and 2 bases, with 16 bases remaining between them. This CDR3 is built from 16 residues. CDR3 region: CASSLSGGTQTYEQYF. CDR3 coding DNA: TGTGCCAGCAGCTTATCCGGGGGAACTCAAACCTACGAGCAGTACTTC. The entire variable domain, with the rest obtained from reference TRBV13 and TRBJ2-7, is as follows: AAGVIQSPRHLIKEKRETATLKCYPIPRHDTVYWYQQGPGQDPQFLISFYEKMQSDKGSIPDRFSAQQFSDYHSELNMSSLELGDSALYFCASSLSGGTQTYEQYFGPGTRLTVT.

The chain employs TRBV5-1 and TRBJ2-1, with 9 bases lining up with TRBD2. The V gene end was trimmed by 4 bases and the J gene end by 6 bases; junction bases not matched to a gene: 8. The CDR3 is made up of 15 amino acids. CDR1 SGHRS and CDR2 YFSETQ come from the germline V gene. DNA of the CDR3: TGCGCCAGCAGCCCGCGGGGGGGGAATGGCAATGAGCAGTTCTTC. Its translation: CASSPRGGNGNEQFF. Based on the CDR3 plus reference TRBV5-1 and TRBJ2-1, the full variable domain is KAGVTQTPRYLIKTRGQQVTLSCSPISGHRSVSWYQQTPGQGLQFLFEYFSETQRNKGNFPGRFSGRQFSNSRSEMNVSTLELGDSALYLCASSPRGGNGNEQFFGPGTRLTVL.